The T cell receptor beta chain described here comes from a study of cytomegalovirus exposure and HLA in healthy donors. General study findings and limits: Sequencing likely produced, as an artifact, a cluster of highly shared sequence variants.

For this clone: Its antigen is undetermined.

Germline lookup yields CDR1 SGDLS and CDR2 YYNGEE. The junction had 8 bases not matched to a gene; V was cut back by 0 bases and J by 4 bases. This CDR3 has 17 residues. PCR was performed using 60 Vbeta and 13 Jbeta primers. The repertoire was sequenced with immunoSEQ multiplex PCR; TCRdb's copy has only in-frame clones and lacks some. This sample has approximately 150,000 clones; about 70% occur once, and the top ten carry about 10%. The TCR was taken from a man aged 30-40 years in good health and CMV-seropositive. The V call is TRBV9, the J call TRBJ2-3; 10 nucleotides line up with TRBD2. Sequencing was carried out using PBMCs. CDR3 nucleotides: TGTGCCAGCAGCGTAGACCCACTAGCGGGAAGCCCAGATACGCAGTATTTT. It specifies CASSVDPLAGSPDTQYF.